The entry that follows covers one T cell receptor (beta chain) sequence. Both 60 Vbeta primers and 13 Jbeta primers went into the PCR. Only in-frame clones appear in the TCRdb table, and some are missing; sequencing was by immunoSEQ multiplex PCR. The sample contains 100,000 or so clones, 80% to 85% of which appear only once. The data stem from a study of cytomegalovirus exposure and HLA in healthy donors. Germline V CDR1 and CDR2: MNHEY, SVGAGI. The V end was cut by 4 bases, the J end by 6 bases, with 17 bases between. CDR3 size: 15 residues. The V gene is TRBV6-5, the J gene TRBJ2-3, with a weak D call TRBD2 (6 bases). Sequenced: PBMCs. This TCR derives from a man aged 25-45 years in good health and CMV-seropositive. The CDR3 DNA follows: TGTGCCAGCAGTTCCGCAACTCGGGAGTACGATACGCAGTATTTT. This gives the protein CASSSATREYDTQYF.